The 32 T cell receptor beta chains listed next were all sequenced from one sample in a study of identical twins. TCRdb re-analysed the 5' RACE reads in MiXCR, keeping a single row per CDR3 protein. The repertoire has about 810,000 distinct CDR3 sequences, more than 9% of them found once; the top ten carry around 1.6%. In addition, the sample was reused for a study of yellow fever vaccine responses in identical twins.

Sequenced sample: PBMCs. The receptors come from a woman aged 18-35 years in good health.

This chain uses TRBV7-6 with TRBJ2-3; 8 bases align to TRBD2. The CDR3 loop spans 19 amino acids. CDR1 is SGHVS, CDR2 FNYEAQ, per germline. Trimming took 4 bases from V and 1 from J; bases not matched to a gene: 16. The CDR3 nucleotides are TGTGCCAGCAGCTCGCCGGCCGCTACTAGCGGAAGGGGCACAGATACGCAGTATTTT. Its translation is CASSSPAATSGRGTDTQYF. Looking up the rest from reference TRBV7-6 and TRBJ2-3 gives the full variable domain: GAGVSQSPRYKVTKRGQDVALRCDPISGHVSLYWYRQALGQGPEFLTYFNYEAQQDKSGLPNDRFSAERPEGSISTLTIQRTEQRDSAMYRCASSSPAATSGRGTDTQYFGPGTRLTVL.

This clonotype turned up a few times. The chain uses TRBV12-3 or TRBV12-4 and TRBJ2-7; no clear D. The V end lost 3 bases, the J end lost 2 bases, and 11 bases lay between the germline ends. There are 14 residues in the CDR3. This CDR3 reads CASSLYGRPYEQYF. CDR3 nucleotide sequence: TGTGCCAGCAGTTTGTATGGCAGGCCCTACGAGCAGTACTTC.

Concerning this clonotype itself: The junction departs from the called germline gene at one end, perhaps through a read error. The CDR3 DNA follows: TGCGCCAGCAGCCAAGTTGTAGGTCGGCCGCCCGGCGGTGAGCAGTTCTTC. Residues: CASSQVVGRPPGGEQFF. The rearrangement uses TRBV14 and TRBJ2-1; no clear D gene. Germline V gives CDR1 SGHDN, CDR2 FVKESK. The CDR3 spans 17 residues.

J is TRBJ1-2 and V is TRBV7-9, with D possibly matching TRBD1 (5 bases). The V end lost 6 bases, the J end lost 2 bases, and 16 bases lay between the germline ends. The CDR3 spans 15 residues. Looked up from germline, CDR1 is SEHNR and CDR2 is FQNEAQ (reference sequence). CDR3 amino acids: CASRSDREGNYGYTF. The CDR3 DNA reads TGTGCCAGCAGATCCGACCGGGAGGGGAACTATGGCTACACCTTC.

This clonotype has a handful of counts. The V call is TRBV19, the J call TRBJ2-3, with unresolved D. The CDR3 spans 16 residues. CDR1 LNHDA and CDR2 SQIVND come from the germline V gene (reference sequence). Between the trimmed V and J ends, which lost 4 bases and 0 bases, there was a span of 14 bases. CDR3 protein: CASSSGTAASTDTQYF. Here the CDR3 DNA reads TGTGCCAGTAGTAGTGGAACAGCTGCTAGCACAGATACGCAGTATTTT.

V usage is TRBV20-1 and J usage is TRBJ2-1; D is unclear. V was trimmed by 4 bases and J by 3 bases, leaving 7 bases between them. CDR1 is DFQATT, CDR2 SNEGSKA, per germline (reference sequence). The CDR3 extends over 12 amino acids. The CDR3: CSATTYYNEQFF. CDR3 nucleotide sequence: TGCAGTGCTACAACCTACTACAATGAGCAGTTCTTC.

This clonotype was seen a handful of times. The CDR3 nucleotides are TGTGCCAGCAGGGCATGGGCAGGGACGACCTACGAGCAGTACTTC. This translates into CASRAWAGTTYEQYF. The chain couples TRBV6-1 to TRBJ2-7; D may be TRBD1 or TRBD2 (5 bases each). V lost 6 bases to trimming and J lost 2 bases, with 17 bases between them. Germline lookup yields CDR1 MNHNS and CDR2 SASEGT. The CDR3 spans 15 residues.

This clonotype was counted between two and nine times. Mismatch with germline at one junction end may stem from a read error. V and J are TRBV7-9 and TRBJ2-4; D might be TRBD1 (5 bases). The CDR3 is 12 residues long. Germline V gene lookup returns CDR1 SEHNR and CDR2 FQNEAQ (reference sequence). CDR3: CASRPPTGDLFF. The CDR3 region has the DNA TGTGCCAGCAGGCCTCCCACAGGAGACCTATTCTTC. Full variable domain (outside the CDR3, taken from reference TRBV7-9 and TRBJ2-4): DTGVSQNPRHKITKRGQNVTFRCDPISEHNRLYWYRQTLGQGPEFLTYFQNEAQLEKSRLLSDRFSAERPKGSFSTLEIQRTEQGDSAMYLCASRPPTGDLFFGAGTRLSVL.

This clonotype was counted a few times. This chain joins TRBV5-1 and TRBJ2-7; tentative D call: TRBD2 (5 bases). CDR1 SGHRS and CDR2 YFSETQ come from the germline V gene. The germline V and J ends were trimmed by 4 bases and 3 bases, with 20 bases remaining between them. The CDR3 consists of 16 residues. The CDR3 coding sequence is TGCGCCAGCAGCCCTAGGACGGGCGGGCCAATCTACGAGCAGTACTTC. Protein product: CASSPRTGGPIYEQYF.

The V gene is TRBV6-5, the J gene TRBJ2-3; D gene ambiguous. Germline-derived CDR1 and CDR2 are MNHEY and SVGAGI. CDR3 size: 13 residues. Trimming removed 2 bases from V and 6 bases from J, with 9 bases in between. CDR3 DNA: TGTGCCAGCAGTTACGCGGCTTCGGATACGCAGTATTTT. Amino acids: CASSYAASDTQYF.

This clonotype was seen a few times. The chain links TRBV20-1 to TRBJ2-7; the D is unclear. Trimming removed 2 bases at V and 6 bases at J, with 8 bases between. The V gene's germline CDR1 is DFQATT and CDR2 SNEGSKA (reference sequence). The CDR3 spans 11 residues. The CDR3 DNA follows: TGCAGTGCTAGACCTAGTTTCGAGCAGTACTTC. Encoded protein: CSARPSFEQYF.

V gene TRBV7-2 combines with J gene TRBJ2-7; perhaps TRBD1 as D (6 bases). Germline lookup yields CDR1 SGHTA and CDR2 FQGNSA. Trimming pared 6 bases from V and 2 bases from J, leaving 14 bases between. The CDR3 loop spans 14 amino acids. CDR3 protein: CASRTQGSPYEQYF. The CDR3 DNA sequence: TGTGCCAGCAGAACACAGGGATCCCCCTACGAGCAGTACTTC. Variable domain in full (rest from reference TRBV7-2 and TRBJ2-7): GAGVSQSPSNKVTEKGKDVELRCDPISGHTALYWYRQSLGQGLEFLIYFQGNSAPDKSGLPSDRFSAERTGGSVSTLTIQRTQQEDSAVYLCASRTQGSPYEQYFGPGTRLTVT.

This clonotype was observed a few times. The J gene is TRBJ2-5, the V gene TRBV12-3 or TRBV12-4; 10 bases line up with TRBD1. Trimming removed 7 bases from V and 5 bases from J; junction bases left unmatched: 10. The CDR3 length is 15 residues. The CDR3, as DNA: TGTGCCAGCACCCTGGGACAGGGGCCGTCGGAGACCCAGTACTTC. Translation gives CASTLGQGPSETQYF.

This clonotype appeared a few times. The chain combines TRBV5-6 with TRBJ1-1, with unresolved D. CDR3 length: 12 residues. V was clipped by 4 bases and J by 3 bases, with 7 bases between them. The germline V gene encodes CDR1 SGHDT and CDR2 YYEEEE. CDR3 in amino acids: CASSRTYTEAFF. The CDR3 DNA sequence: TGTGCCAGCAGCCGGACGTACACTGAAGCTTTCTTT.

This clonotype was detected only a few times. The CDR3 DNA follows: TGTGCCAGCAGCTTCGGACCGACAGACTACGAGCAGTACTTC. Encoded protein: CASSFGPTDYEQYF. The chain couples TRBV7-2 to TRBJ2-7; maybe TRBD1 (5 bases). The germline gives CDR1 SGHTA, CDR2 FQGNSA. This CDR3 has 14 residues. V was cut by 3 bases and J by 3 bases, with 12 bases left in between.

The chain employs TRBV12-3 or TRBV12-4 and TRBJ2-3; no clear D gene. V shed 7 bases and J shed 0 bases, with 14 bases lying between them. The CDR3 loop spans 15 amino acids. The chain's CDR3 is CASTTGPISTDTQYF. In nucleotides, the CDR3 is TGTGCCAGCACCACCGGGCCTATTAGCACAGATACGCAGTATTTT.

This clonotype has only one observation. The chain links TRBV3-1 to TRBJ2-2; tentative D call: TRBD1 (5 bases). The ends were cut back, 4 bases at V and 7 bases at J, with 10 bases in the middle. Germline V gives CDR1 LGHDT, CDR2 YNNKEL (reference sequence). CDR3 size: 13 residues. The CDR3 coding sequence is TGTGCCAGCAGCCCCTCAGGGTACGGGGAGCTGTTTTTT. Translated: CASSPSGYGELFF.

This chain joins TRBV12-3 or TRBV12-4 and TRBJ2-1, with D perhaps TRBD2 (6 bases). V lost 2 bases, J lost 9 bases, and 11 bases lay in between. CDR3 size: 13 residues. CDR3 sequence reads: CASSLTPEGEQFF. Here the CDR3 DNA reads TGTGCCAGCAGTTTAACGCCGGAGGGTGAGCAGTTCTTC.

V is TRBV27 and J is TRBJ2-2; D unclear. The V gene lost 0 bases and the J gene lost 7 bases, with 15 bases spanning the gap. The CDR3 is 16 amino acids. The germline gives CDR1 MNHEY, CDR2 SMNVEV (reference sequence). The CDR3 DNA sequence: TGTGCCAGCAGTTTATCTGCAGGCCCCGTTGGCGGGGAGCTGTTTTTT. Its protein product is CASSLSAGPVGGELFF.

This clonotype was seen only a few times. This rearrangement joins TRBV29-1 to TRBJ1-1; 8 nucleotides agree with TRBD1. The V segment lost 7 bases and the J segment 3 bases; nucleotides outside the gene matches: 19. The germline V gene has CDR1 SQVTM and CDR2 ANQGSEA. The CDR3 contains 17 residues. As DNA, the CDR3 is TGCAGCGCGGAGCGACTCGGACAGGGAGGAGTGGACACTGAAGCTTTCTTT. The encoded protein is CSAERLGQGGVDTEAFF. The full variable domain, in which reference TRBV29-1 and TRBJ1-1 provide the parts outside the CDR3, is SAVISQKPSRDICQRGTSLTIQCQVDSQVTMMFWYRQQPGQSLTLIATANQGSEATYESGFVIDKFPISRPNLTFSTLTVSNMSPEDSSIYLCSAERLGQGGVDTEAFFGQGTRLTVV.

This clonotype was found a few times. The V gene is TRBV7-8, the J gene TRBJ1-6; D may be TRBD1 (6 bases). This CDR3 region has 14 residues. Germline values: CDR1 SGHVS, CDR2 FQNEAQ. V lost 5 bases to trimming and J lost 3 bases, with 8 bases between them. The DNA of the CDR3 is TGTGCCAGCAGCGGGGACATCTATAATTCACCCCTCCACTTT. This translates into CASSGDIYNSPLHF.

This clonotype has a handful of counts. The V gene is TRBV7-3, the J gene TRBJ2-1; TRBD2 aligns across 13 bases. The CDR3 is 18 amino acids. The germline V gene has CDR1 SGHTA and CDR2 FQGTGA. The J segment lost 2 bases and the V segment lost 3 bases, leaving 7 bases of the junction unmatched. The CDR3 coding sequence is TGTGCCAGCAGCTTTGGACTAGCGGGGGTCCCTCCCTACAATGAGCAGTTCTTC. Its protein is CASSFGLAGVPPYNEQFF. The variable domain in full, with the rest retrieved from reference TRBV7-3 and TRBJ2-1, is GAGVSQTPSNKVTEKGKYVELRCDPISGHTALYWYRQSLGQGPEFLIYFQGTGAADDSGLPNDRFFAVRPEGSVSTLKIQRTERGDSAVYLCASSFGLAGVPPYNEQFFGPGTRLTVL.

This clonotype was found a few times. V and J are TRBV28 and TRBJ2-7; TRBD2 might be the D (6 bases). The germline V and J ends were trimmed by 3 bases and 4 bases, with 19 bases remaining between them. CDR3 length: 16 residues. Germline V CDR1 and CDR2: MDHEN, SYDVKM. The CDR3 DNA reads as TGTGCCAGCAGTTTGGAGGTTGCGGGAAAGCCTTACGAGCAGTACTTC. Translation: CASSLEVAGKPYEQYF. Full variable domain (rest looked up from reference TRBV28 and TRBJ2-7): DVKVTQSSRYLVKRTGEKVFLECVQDMDHENMFWYRQDPGLGLRLIYFSYDVKMKEKGDIPEGYSVSREKKERFSLILESASTNQTSMYLCASSLEVAGKPYEQYFGPGTRLTVT.

This clonotype was counted at least ten times. The chain couples TRBV5-1 to TRBJ2-7; D unresolved. Germline V lookup: CDR1 SGHRS, CDR2 YFSETQ. CDR3 size: 12 residues. Trimming left V 4 bases short and J 2 bases short, with 7 bases between. This CDR3 reads CASSQDTYEQYF. The CDR3 region has the DNA TGCGCCAGCAGCCAGGATACCTACGAGCAGTACTTC.

This clonotype showed up many times. The chain combines TRBV28 with TRBJ2-1, with TRBD2 matching 7 bases. The J segment lost 9 bases and the V segment lost 5 bases, leaving 16 bases of the junction unmatched. Germline loops: CDR1 MDHEN, CDR2 SYDVKM. The CDR3 covers 16 residues. The CDR3 spells CASSDLAGGRASEQFF. The CDR3 DNA reads TGTGCCAGCAGTGACCTGGCTGGAGGGAGGGCTAGTGAGCAGTTCTTC.

There are many counts of this clonotype. V gene TRBV6-5 combines with J gene TRBJ2-7; D possibly corresponds to TRBD2 (5 bases). In germline, CDR1 is MNHEY, CDR2 SVGAGI. The CDR3 sequence is 12 residues long. The V and J ends lost 6 bases and 0 bases respectively, with 6 bases between them. CDR3 nucleotides: TGTGCCAGCAGCGGGAACTCCTACGAGCAGTACTTC. Its protein product is CASSGNSYEQYF.

This clonotype was detected only a few times. The chain is built from TRBV15 and TRBJ2-5; maybe TRBD1 (5 bases). This CDR3 comprises 15 residues. Trimming took 1 base from V and 3 from J, leaving 12 bases between them. The germline V gene has CDR1 LNHNV and CDR2 YYDKDF (reference sequence). CDR3 protein: CATSRVWGSEETQYF. The CDR3 bases are TGTGCCACCAGCAGAGTGTGGGGCTCCGAAGAGACCCAGTACTTC.

This clonotype turned up a few times. V usage is TRBV27 and J usage is TRBJ2-1; D call uncertain. Per germline, CDR1 MNHEY and CDR2 SMNVEV (reference sequence). The CDR3 runs to 11 residues. V was shortened by 3 bases and J by 10 bases, with 7 bases between the two germline ends. This CDR3 reads CASSFTIEQFF. CDR3 DNA: TGTGCCAGCAGTTTCACTATAGAGCAGTTCTTC.

This clonotype showed up many times. The chain has TRBV12-3 or TRBV12-4 and TRBJ1-2; D not resolved. V was trimmed by 4 bases and J by 4 bases, leaving 7 bases between them. This CDR3 comprises 12 residues. The CDR3 here is CASSSTSYGYTF. CDR3 nucleotides: TGTGCCAGCAGTTCGACAAGCTATGGCTACACCTTC.

The chain employs TRBV29-1 and TRBJ2-5; no clear D. The V and J ends lost 8 bases and 5 bases respectively, with 12 bases between them. This CDR3 spans 11 amino acids. Germline V lookup: CDR1 SQVTM, CDR2 ANQGSEA. The CDR3 region is CSLGFSETQYF. The DNA for the CDR3 is TGCAGCCTGGGGTTTTCGGAGACCCAGTACTTC. Variable domain in full (rest from reference TRBV29-1 and TRBJ2-5): SAVISQKPSRDICQRGTSLTIQCQVDSQVTMMFWYRQQPGQSLTLIATANQGSEATYESGFVIDKFPISRPNLTFSTLTVSNMSPEDSSIYLCSLGFSETQYFGPGTRLLVL.

V usage is TRBV5-1 and J usage is TRBJ2-1; TRBD2 agrees at 10 bases. The CDR3 covers 17 residues. From germline, CDR1 is SGHRS and CDR2 YFSETQ. V trimming: 1 base; J trimming: 5 bases; junction bases outside the gene matches: 9. The CDR3 sequence is CASSLLGLAGDHNEQFF. CDR3 DNA sequence: TGCGCCAGCAGCTTGTTAGGCCTAGCGGGAGACCACAATGAGCAGTTCTTC.

The rearrangement links TRBV2 to TRBJ2-7; 11 bases line up with TRBD2. CDR1 is SNHLY and CDR2 is FYNNEI in the germline V gene. V was pared by 5 bases and J by 3 bases, with 6 bases of the junction left unmatched. There are 15 residues in the CDR3. In DNA, the CDR3 is TGTGCCAGCAGTCCTACTAGCGGGAGTTACTACGAGCAGTACGTC. This translates into CASSPTSGSYYEQYV.